These T cell receptor beta chains were read from a single sample in a study of blood T cell repertoires in COVID-19. The protocol was immunoSEQ multiplex PCR, while the TCRdb copy is restricted to in-frame clones and leaves out a portion. The table lists fewer than 450,000 clones, around 88% of them singletons. Sequencing was done on a sample of peripheral blood. The receptors stem from a woman in her forties or fifties with COVID-19, enrolled during active disease. The conserved cysteine and the conserved F or W are not part of the CDR3 here.

J gene	V gene	CDR3 protein
TRBJ1-3	TRBV9	ASSPSGGGAENTIY
TRBJ2-7	TRBV6-6	ASTKGQTYEQY
TRBJ2-1	TRBV6-2/TRBV6-3	ASSSHSGGAYNEQF
TRBJ1-2	TRBV19	ASSLQGRDLYGYT
TRBJ2-5	TRBV3-1/TRBV3-2	ASSQDSLGETQY
TRBJ1-2	TRBV6-5	ASSTGIGSGDGYT
TRBJ1-1	TRBV30	AWTRQGHEAF
TRBJ1-1	TRBV5-1	ASSFDSLNTEAF
TRBJ1-2	TRBV28	ASSFSFGYT
TRBJ2-7	TRBV30	AWNPGVSDEQY
TRBJ2-1	TRBV7-2	ASSRGLAGGYGEQF
TRBJ2-5	TRBV7-9	ASSSGLAETQY
TRBJ2-6	TRBV28	ASNLQGAGANVLT
TRBJ2-2	TRBV19	ASRVRTGDTGELF
TRBJ1-1	TRBV2	ASSVLGSGTEAF
TRBJ2-7	TRBV11-2	ASSPWIPLGGAYEQY
TRBJ2-1	TRBV9	ASSVEGGDVGNEQF
TRBJ1-3	TRBV19	ASISGNTIY
TRBJ1-5	TRBV21-1	ASSPDRGGNQPQH
TRBJ2-1	TRBV28	ASRRGGYNEQF
TRBJ2-7	TRBV10-3	AIGRGHEQY
TRBJ1-1	TRBV5-3	ARSLKQGAEMNTEAF
TRBJ2-1	TRBV30	AWTSGDRNNEQF
TRBJ1-2	TRBV7-9	ASSLDRGHNYGYT
TRBJ2-2	TRBV5-1	ASSLVPAGVTGELF
TRBJ2-1	TRBV5-1	ASSLAGLPYNEQF
TRBJ1-2	TRBV5-1	ASSPRDSGYT
TRBJ1-2	TRBV7-8	ASSLGGANYGYT
TRBJ2-7	TRBV6-2/TRBV6-3	ASSPPRGTYEQY
TRBJ1-1	TRBV5-6	ASSQSPAGAF
TRBJ1-1	TRBV7-9	ASSPRAIEAF
TRBJ1-1	TRBV6-6	ASSYSFGEAGAF
TRBJ2-7	TRBV7-9	ASSLEGDEQY
TRBJ1-1	TRBV5-1	ASSQTGGPTPAF
TRBJ1-4	TRBV4-1	ASSPEQGDEKLF
TRBJ1-6	TRBV6-1	ASSEPHRGAGSPLH
TRBJ1-1	TRBV12-3/TRBV12-4	ASTIAGESEAF
TRBJ2-3	TRBV18	ASSPRGSGGGTDTQY
TRBJ2-7	TRBV6-5	ASSYSRAGLSYEQY
TRBJ1-5	TRBV5-8	ASSPGTVAQPQH
TRBJ2-7	TRBV4-1	ASSEIQYGAGINYEQY
TRBJ2-5	TRBV5-4	ASSLKEGQETQY
TRBJ1-6	TRBV28	AEGVGNSPLH
TRBJ2-5	TRBV5-6	ASSLWDRGRMETQY
TRBJ1-4	TRBV7-8	ASSLRSGPEEKLF
TRBJ1-5	TRBV28	ASSLEGAWSNQPQH
TRBJ1-1	TRBV12-3/TRBV12-4	ASSYRQGRAF
TRBJ2-1	TRBV12-3/TRBV12-4	ASSLGSERQF
TRBJ1-6	TRBV2	ASRARNSPLH
TRBJ1-5	TRBV11-2	ASSFGSNQPQH
TRBJ1-2	TRBV7-8	ASSLNEINYGYT
TRBJ1-2	TRBV28	ASSQTGNFNYGYT
TRBJ2-7	TRBV29-1	SVVAGRDEQY